This TCR beta chain appears in the sequencing data of a study of CD8 T cells in ankylosing spondylitis. Study-wide results and limits: Researchers reportedly found disease-linked clones significantly enriched in matched ankylosing spondylitis synovial fluid. Blood of patients with ankylosing spondylitis appeared to be characterized by a TCR beta motif of roughly eight highly homologous variants. Clones linked with disease were CD8+ and fairly uncommon in the peripheral blood.

This CDR3 is 15 amino acids long. V lost 0 bases and J 5 bases, leaving 9 bases between the germline ends. Germline CDR1 reads KGHDR; CDR2 reads SFDVKD. It was by quantitative 5'-RACE with molecular barcodes that TCR beta libraries were made. Via MiXCR, TCRdb re-called the 5' RACE reads, giving one row per CDR3 protein. The sample lists about 220,000 distinct CDR3 sequences; about 7% were seen once. This clonotype was counted at least ten times. Its matching antigen is unknown. This TCR came from a male donor with ankylosing spondylitis. The rearrangement joins TRBV24-1 to TRBJ2-2; D possibly corresponds to TRBD1 (6 bases). Sequences were obtained from blood, either unsorted or a sorted T cell fraction (not recorded which). The CDR3 nucleotides read TGTGCCACCAGTGATTTGGCAGGGGAGACCGGGGAGCTGTTTTTT. It is translated as CATSDLAGETGELFF.